Listed here are 32 T cell receptor beta chains from one sample, sequenced in a study of esophageal squamous cell carcinoma under preoperative chemotherapy. TCRdb reprocessed the PCR reads with MiXCR, giving one entry per CDR3 protein. This sample has some 32,000 distinct CDR3 sequences; around 50% occur once, and the top ten carry 23%. This sample's time point: after preoperative PTX-NDP chemotherapy. This specimen was taken from a patient given preoperative chemotherapy. The origin of the receptors is a human donor with esophageal squamous cell carcinoma. The donor label of this sample is uncertain.

As for this clonotype: One end of the junction varies from germline; a read error may be responsible. The genes are TRBV7-8 and TRBJ2-2, with D tentatively TRBD2 (7 bases). The CDR3 contains 16 residues. Germline V gene sequence: CDR1 SGHVS, CDR2 FQNEAQ. In nucleotides, the CDR3 is TGTGCCAGCAGCCGCCTAGGGGGGGTGAGCACAGAGACGCTGTATTTT. This sequence encodes CASSRLGGVSTETLYF.

This clonotype showed up just a few times. The chain has TRBV4-1 and TRBJ2-3; D perhaps matches TRBD1 (6 bases). The germline CDR1 and CDR2 sequences are MGHRA and YSYEKL. The CDR3 is 14 residues long. The V end was cut by 0 bases, the J end by 6 bases, with 10 bases between. In nucleotides, the CDR3 is TGCGCCAGCAGCCAAGAGTCAGGGGAGGATACGCAGTATTTT. It encodes CASSQESGEDTQYF.

The chain combines TRBV11-1 with TRBJ2-5; tentative D call: TRBD1 (6 bases). CDR3 length: 14 amino acids. With 6 bases removed from V and 5 bases from J, the gap between germline ends came to 16 bases. In germline, CDR1 is SGHAT, CDR2 FQDESV (reference sequence). The CDR3 loop is CASRNDRFGETQYF. CDR3 in DNA: TGTGCCAGCAGAAATGACAGGTTCGGGGAGACCCAGTACTTC.

The rearrangement joins TRBV5-6 to TRBJ2-7, with D tentatively TRBD1 or TRBD2 (5 bases each). The CDR3 is 15 amino acids. The V and J ends lost 2 bases and 0 bases respectively, with 12 bases between them. CDR1 is SGHDT and CDR2 is YYEEEE in the germline V gene. CDR3 nucleotides: TGTGCCAGCAGCTTATTAGGGACCAGCTCCTACGAGCAGTACTTC. As protein: CASSLLGTSSYEQYF.

This rearrangement joins TRBV6-5 to TRBJ2-3; the D gene is possibly TRBD2 (6 bases). Near its end, the DNA agrees better with TRBJ2-5, so the J call may be wrong. Germline-derived CDR1 and CDR2 are MNHEY and SVGAGI. The CDR3 extends over 15 amino acids. The chain's CDR3 is CASRYGGGDQDIQYF. The CDR3 nucleotides are TGTGCCAGCAGGTACGGGGGAGGAGACCAAGACATCCAGTACTTC.

This clonotype appeared a few times. The CDR3 carries no conserved terminal phenylalanine or tryptophan, so it likely arises from a read error. The DNA is left out, because the CDR3 cannot be placed on it with certainty; the CDR3 is given as TCRdb lists it. This chain joins TRBV7-2 and TRBJ2-5; the D segment call TRBD1 is taken from the table without a DNA check. Germline V lookup: CDR1 SGHTA, CDR2 FQGNSA. The CDR3 is 8 amino acids long, termini counted. CDR3: CASSLVGR.

This clonotype was seen many times. The rearrangement joins TRBV12-3 or TRBV12-4 to TRBJ1-1; D not resolved. This CDR3 contains 14 residues. V gave up 3 bases and J gave up 4 bases, with 12 bases separating them. The CDR3 DNA is TGTGCCAGCAGTTTTACCGGCAGGCCCACTGAAGCTTTCTTT. Its protein is CASSFTGRPTEAFF.

This clonotype was counted at least ten times. V and J are TRBV27 and TRBJ2-2, with D possibly being TRBD2 (6 bases). This CDR3 has 16 residues. The germline V gene has CDR1 MNHEY and CDR2 SMNVEV (reference sequence). The V end was cut by 3 bases, the J end by 1 base, with 12 bases between. This CDR3 is CASSFSRGKNTGELFF. For the CDR3, the DNA is TGTGCCAGCAGTTTTTCTCGGGGGAAGAACACCGGGGAGCTGTTTTTT.

The CDR3 DNA is TGTGCCTGGAGGAGGTTGGGACGGGGAAATCAGCCCCAGCATTTT. Translated: CAWRRLGRGNQPQHF. The chain links TRBV30 to TRBJ1-5, with D perhaps TRBD1 (5 bases). V lost 3 bases to trimming and J lost 4 bases, with 16 bases between them. Germline V lookup: CDR1 GTSNPN, CDR2 SVGIG (reference sequence). The CDR3 loop spans 15 amino acids.

In this sample, this clonotype is medium-sized. CDR3 DNA sequence: TGTGCCAGCAACAAAAGGGGGGAGAACACCGGGGAGCTGTTTTTT. Translation gives CASNKRGENTGELFF. The genes are TRBV7-2 and TRBJ2-2; either TRBD1 or TRBD2 may supply D (6 bases each). The germline gives CDR1 SGHTA, CDR2 FQGNSA. The CDR3 consists of 15 residues. V was cut by 7 bases and J by 1 base, with 13 bases left in between.

At least ten counts were recorded for this clonotype. The V call is TRBV7-2, the J call TRBJ2-2; 8 bases are a match to TRBD2. This CDR3 spans 17 amino acids. Germline CDR1 is SGHTA and CDR2 is FQGNSA. Trimming at V came to 5 bases and at J to 5 bases, leaving 13 bases not matched to a gene. The CDR3 bases are TGTGCCAGCAGCCCCGCCCGGGGGGGCGGAGGTACCGGGGAGCTGTTTTTT. Its translation is CASSPARGGGGTGELFF.

At least ten counts were recorded for this clonotype. The rearrangement links TRBV6-2 or TRBV6-3 to TRBJ2-5; TRBD1 agrees at 9 bases. V shed 7 bases, J shed 4 bases, and the junction held 10 bases outside the gene matches. Germline V gives CDR1 MNHEY, CDR2 SVGEGT. CDR3 size: 15 residues. CDR3 residues: CASKGRDRVGETQYF. The DNA for the CDR3 is TGTGCCAGCAAGGGTCGGGACAGGGTTGGAGAGACCCAGTACTTC.

As to this clonotype: Relative to the germline gene, one junction end is altered; a read error may explain this. The chain couples TRBV7-7 to TRBJ2-2, with D possibly called TRBD1 or TRBD2 (5 bases each). Germline-derived CDR1 and CDR2 are SSHAT and FNYEAQ (reference sequence). The CDR3 has 17 residues. The CDR3 coding sequence is TGTGCTAGCAGCTGGCACTCCGGGGCAGGGTGCGCCGGTGAGCTGTATTTT. It encodes CASSWHSGAGCAGELYF.

As concerns this clonotype: As the CDR3 is not closed by the conserved phenylalanine or tryptophan, this likely results from a read error. It is unclear where the CDR3 begins or ends on the DNA, so no DNA is shown, and the CDR3 is as TCRdb lists it. V is TRBV7-9 and J is TRBJ2-5; the table assigns TRBD1, which was not confirmed against the DNA. The germline V gene has CDR1 SEHNR and CDR2 FQNEAQ (reference sequence). The CDR3 has 16 amino acids, counting both end residues. This chain's CDR3 is CASSSRPGTGQASWYL.

Points on this clonotype: A much larger clone differs from this one at a single base, so this may be a read error. This chain connects TRBV7-2 to TRBJ2-1; D remains unclear. This CDR3 has 11 amino acids. Trimming cost V 1 base and J 10 bases, with 5 bases left between them. CDR1 and CDR2 (germline): SGHTA, FQGNSA. The CDR3 sequence is CASSLEYEQFF. The CDR3 DNA follows: TGTGCCAGCAGCTTAGAGTACGAGCAGTTCTTC.

The chain employs TRBV7-2 and TRBJ2-5; tentatively, D is TRBD2 (7 bases). This CDR3 has 18 amino acids. From germline, CDR1 is SGHTA and CDR2 FQGNSA. The V and J ends lost 0 bases and 5 bases respectively, with 22 bases between them. Here the CDR3 reads CASSLAGLGGRAQETQYF. Written as DNA, the CDR3 is TGTGCCAGCAGCTTAGCGGGGCTCGGGGGGCGTGCCCAGGAGACCCAGTACTTC.

The chain has TRBV7-8 and TRBJ2-3, with TRBD2 matching 8 bases. The J call could be wrong; TRBJ2-7 is a better fit for the DNA end. CDR1 is SGHVS and CDR2 is FQNEAQ in the germline V gene. The CDR3 loop spans 16 amino acids. The CDR3 loop reads CASSDPGGGANDMQYF. CDR3 DNA: TGTGCCAGCAGCGACCCGGGGGGGGGGGCCAATGACATGCAGTACTTC.

This sequence joins TRBV6-2 or TRBV6-3 and TRBJ2-5, with TRBD2 identical over 8 bases. The CDR3 extends over 15 amino acids. Germline V gene lookup returns CDR1 MNHEY and CDR2 SVGEGT. V lost 5 bases to trimming and J lost 2 bases; unmatched junction nucleotides: 7. CDR3 sequence reads: CASSGVASGQETQYF. DNA for the CDR3: TGTGCCAGCAGTGGGGTGGCTAGCGGGCAAGAGACCCAGTACTTC.

Of note for this clonotype: The junction departs from germline at one end; a sequencing error may be responsible. The V call is TRBV19, the J call TRBJ2-2; D remains unclear. The CDR3 contains 15 residues. From germline, CDR1 is LNHDA and CDR2 SQIVND (reference sequence). CDR3 bases: TGTGCCATGGGCCCCCGGGCTGTGAGTACAGAGGAGCTGTATTTT. Its translation is CAMGPRAVSTEELYF.

This clonotype was picked up many times. The chain combines TRBV7-2 with TRBJ2-1, with TRBD2 matching over 9 bases. In germline, CDR1 is SGHTA, CDR2 FQGNSA. There are 16 residues in the CDR3. V shed 0 bases and J 10 bases; nucleotides not matched to a gene: 10. The CDR3 here is CASSLAQASGDDEQFF. DNA for the CDR3: TGTGCCAGCAGCTTAGCGCAGGCTAGCGGGGACGACGAGCAGTTCTTC.

This clonotype was observed many times. The chain joins TRBV11-2 to TRBJ2-3, with 9 bases matching TRBD2. CDR1 SGHAT and CDR2 FQNNGV come from the germline V gene. The CDR3 spans 15 residues. Trimming cost V 2 bases and J 2 bases; bases outside gene matches: 2. The CDR3 nucleotides are TGTGCCAGCAGCTTACTAGCGGGGAACACAGATACGCAGTATTTT. Protein sequence: CASSLLAGNTDTQYF.

This clonotype was observed a handful of times. V gene TRBV4-1 combines with J gene TRBJ2-3; D uncertain. This CDR3 has 17 residues. Trimming stripped 5 bases from V and 2 bases from J, with 20 bases between. CDR1 MGHRA and CDR2 YSYEKL come from the germline V gene. The CDR3 here is CASSTQAGRASTDTQYF. The CDR3 DNA sequence: TGCGCCAGCAGCACCCAGGCCGGCAGAGCCTCCACAGATACGCAGTATTTT.

This clonotype has more than one count but fewer than ten. The gene calls are TRBV19 and TRBJ2-1; TRBD2 is a possible D gene (6 bases). Germline assignment: CDR1 LNHDA and CDR2 SQIVND (reference sequence). The CDR3 contains 15 residues. V lost 8 bases and J 10 bases, leaving 24 bases between the germline ends. CDR3 sequence reads: CASGVRQRAGNEQFF. The CDR3 DNA follows: TGTGCCAGTGGGGTAAGACAGCGGGCGGGGAACGAGCAGTTCTTC.

This clonotype was detected many times. J is TRBJ2-1 and V is TRBV6-1; 8 bases line up with TRBD1. This CDR3 is built from 14 residues. V lost 4 bases, J lost 8 bases, and 7 bases stayed unmatched. Germline loops: CDR1 MNHNS, CDR2 SASEGT. The DNA for the CDR3 is TGTGCCAGCAGTGGTAGACAGGGGTTCGATGAGCAGTTCTTC. It encodes CASSGRQGFDEQFF.

DNA of the CDR3: TGTGCCAGCAGCTCGGACAGAAGGGCCGGGGAGCTGTTTTTT. It specifies CASSSDRRAGELFF. The chain uses TRBV7-2 and TRBJ2-2; possible D gene TRBD1, 6 bases. CDR3 length equals 14 residues. The V end lost 4 bases, the J end lost 6 bases, and 12 bases lay between the germline ends. Germline-derived CDR1 and CDR2 are SGHTA and FQGNSA.

Comment on this clonotype: The junction differs from germline at one of its ends, possibly a read error. This chain connects TRBV7-3 to TRBJ2-5; D is perhaps TRBD1 (5 bases). Germline V CDR1 and CDR2: SGHTA, FQGTGA. The CDR3 loop spans 17 amino acids. The CDR3 loop is CASSLGLGRRDQDTQYF. As DNA, the CDR3 is TGTGCCAGCAGCCTGGGGCTGGGGCGGCGTGACCAAGATACCCAGTACTTC.

At least ten counts were recorded for this clonotype. The rearrangement uses TRBV10-3 and TRBJ1-6, with D unresolved. V lost 10 bases to trimming and J lost 9 bases, with 13 bases between them. The length of the CDR3 is 12 residues. Looked up from germline, CDR1 is ENHRY and CDR2 is SYGVKD. The DNA for the CDR3 is TGTGCCACCAAAGAGGTCGGTTCACCCCTCCACTTT. Translated: CATKEVGSPLHF.

This rearrangement joins TRBV7-8 to TRBJ1-2, with a weak D call TRBD1 (5 bases). V was cut by 5 bases and J by 8 bases, with 18 bases left in between. The CDR3 sequence is 14 residues long. CDR1 SGHVS and CDR2 FQNEAQ come from the germline V gene. Written as DNA, the CDR3 is TGTGCCAGCAGCGCAATCGGGCGAGGGGTCGGCTACACCTTC. Translated: CASSAIGRGVGYTF. The full variable domain, with the rest looked up from reference TRBV7-8 and TRBJ1-2, is GAGVSQSPRYKVAKRGQDVALRCDPISGHVSLFWYQQALGQGPEFLTYFQNEAQLDKSGLPSDRFFAERPEGSVSTLKIQRTQQEDSAVYLCASSAIGRGVGYTFGSGTRLTVV.

The V call is TRBV6-1, the J call TRBJ2-3, with TRBD2 matching 11 bases. TRBJ2-7 explains the end of the DNA better; the J call may be wrong. The CDR3 is 15 amino acids. Germline assignment: CDR1 MNHNS and CDR2 SASEGT. The CDR3 sequence: CASSVTSGSLYEQYF. DNA for the CDR3: TGTGCCAGCAGTGTAACTAGCGGGAGTCTCTACGAGCAGTACTTC.

This clonotype has just a few counts. The rearrangement links TRBV28 to TRBJ2-1, with D tentatively TRBD1 or TRBD2 (5 bases each). Near its end, the DNA agrees better with TRBJ2-7, so the J call may be wrong. Germline CDR1 and CDR2: MDHEN and SYDVKM. The CDR3 covers 14 residues. CDR3 sequence reads: CASSPGTVYNEQYF. The CDR3 region has the DNA TGTGCCAGCAGCCCCGGGACGGTTTACAATGAGCAGTACTTC.

This clonotype was counted once. Sequence at one end of the junction differs from germline and may be a read error. The chain uses TRBV7-9 and TRBJ2-1; tentatively, D is TRBD1 or TRBD2 (5 bases each). This CDR3 has 12 amino acids. Germline V gene sequence: CDR1 SEHNR, CDR2 FQNEAQ (reference sequence). CDR3 nucleotide sequence: TGTGCCAGCAGCTTCTGGATGGGGGAGCAGTTCTTT. It is translated as CASSFWMGEQFF.

This clonotype was found a few times. The chain couples TRBV7-3 to TRBJ2-5; 8 bases agree with TRBD2. The CDR3 length is 14 residues. CDR1 and CDR2 from the germline V gene are SGHTA and FQGTGA. Unmatched junction bases numbered 13, after V lost 5 bases and J lost 11 bases. CDR3 DNA: TGTGCCAGCAGCCCTAGCGGGTCCTACAATGAGCAGTACTTC. Protein product: CASSPSGSYNEQYF.